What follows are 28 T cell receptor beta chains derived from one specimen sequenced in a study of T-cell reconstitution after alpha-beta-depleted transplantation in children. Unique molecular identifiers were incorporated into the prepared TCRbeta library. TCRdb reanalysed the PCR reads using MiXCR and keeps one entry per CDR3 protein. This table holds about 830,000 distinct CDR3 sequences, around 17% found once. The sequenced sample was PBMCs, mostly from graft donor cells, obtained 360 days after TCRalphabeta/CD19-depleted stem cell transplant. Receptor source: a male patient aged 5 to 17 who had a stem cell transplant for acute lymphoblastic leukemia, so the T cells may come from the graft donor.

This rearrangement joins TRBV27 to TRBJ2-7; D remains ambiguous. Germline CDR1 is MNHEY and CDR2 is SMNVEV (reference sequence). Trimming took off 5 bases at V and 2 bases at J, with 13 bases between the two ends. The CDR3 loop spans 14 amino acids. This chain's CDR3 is CASSPHLRPYEQYF. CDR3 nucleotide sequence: TGTGCCAGCAGTCCCCACCTACGCCCCTACGAGCAGTACTTC.

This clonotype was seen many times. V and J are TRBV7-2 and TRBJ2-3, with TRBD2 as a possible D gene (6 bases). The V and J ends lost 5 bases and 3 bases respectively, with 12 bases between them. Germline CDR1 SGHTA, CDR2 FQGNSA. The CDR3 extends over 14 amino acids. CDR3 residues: CASSPEDYTDTQYF. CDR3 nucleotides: TGTGCCAGCAGCCCAGAGGACTATACAGATACGCAGTATTTT.

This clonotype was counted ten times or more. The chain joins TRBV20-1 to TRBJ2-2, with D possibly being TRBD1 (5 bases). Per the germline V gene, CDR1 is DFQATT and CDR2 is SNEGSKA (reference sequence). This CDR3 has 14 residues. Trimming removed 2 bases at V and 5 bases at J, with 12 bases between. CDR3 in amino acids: CSARQGILTGELFF. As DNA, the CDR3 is TGCAGTGCTAGACAGGGAATCTTGACCGGGGAGCTGTTTTTT.

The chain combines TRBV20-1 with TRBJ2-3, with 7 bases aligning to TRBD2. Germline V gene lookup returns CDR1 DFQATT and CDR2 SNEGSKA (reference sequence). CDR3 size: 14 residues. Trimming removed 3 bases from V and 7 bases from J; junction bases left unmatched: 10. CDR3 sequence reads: CSASPAGMLYTQYF. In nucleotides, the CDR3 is TGCAGTGCTAGTCCAGCGGGAATGTTATATACGCAGTATTTT.

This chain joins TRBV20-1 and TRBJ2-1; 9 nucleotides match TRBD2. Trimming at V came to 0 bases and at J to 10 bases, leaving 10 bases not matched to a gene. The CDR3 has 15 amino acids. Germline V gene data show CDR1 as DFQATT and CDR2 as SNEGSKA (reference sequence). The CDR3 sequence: CSARDWSSGSGEQFF. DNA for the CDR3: TGCAGTGCTAGAGATTGGAGTAGCGGGAGTGGGGAGCAGTTCTTC.

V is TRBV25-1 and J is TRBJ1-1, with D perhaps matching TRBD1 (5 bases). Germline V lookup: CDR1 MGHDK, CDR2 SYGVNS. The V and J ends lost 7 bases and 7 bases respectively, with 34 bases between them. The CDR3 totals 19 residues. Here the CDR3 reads CASTGRGSHIGVRRFEAFF. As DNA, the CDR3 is TGTGCCAGCACTGGTCGGGGGTCCCACATCGGAGTAAGAAGGTTTGAAGCTTTCTTT.

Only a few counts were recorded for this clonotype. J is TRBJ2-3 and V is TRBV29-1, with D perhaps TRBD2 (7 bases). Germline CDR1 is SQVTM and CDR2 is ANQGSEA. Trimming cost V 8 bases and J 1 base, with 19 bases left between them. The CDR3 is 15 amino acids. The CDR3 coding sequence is TGCAGCCCTAAAGATTGGGGGGGCGGCACAGATACGCAGTATTTT. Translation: CSPKDWGGGTDTQYF.

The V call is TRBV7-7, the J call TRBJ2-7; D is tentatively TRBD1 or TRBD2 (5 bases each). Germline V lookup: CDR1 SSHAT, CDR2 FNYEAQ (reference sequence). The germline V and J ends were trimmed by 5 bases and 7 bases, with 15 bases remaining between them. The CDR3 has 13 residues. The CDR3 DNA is TGTGCCAGCAGCCCTACCCGGGGCCAGGAGCAGTACTTC. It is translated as CASSPTRGQEQYF.

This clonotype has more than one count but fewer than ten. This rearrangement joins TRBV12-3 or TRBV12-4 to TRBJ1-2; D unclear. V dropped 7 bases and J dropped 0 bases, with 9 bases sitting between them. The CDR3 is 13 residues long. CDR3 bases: TGTGCCAGCACCCCCTATTCTAACTATGGCTACACCTTC. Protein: CASTPYSNYGYTF.

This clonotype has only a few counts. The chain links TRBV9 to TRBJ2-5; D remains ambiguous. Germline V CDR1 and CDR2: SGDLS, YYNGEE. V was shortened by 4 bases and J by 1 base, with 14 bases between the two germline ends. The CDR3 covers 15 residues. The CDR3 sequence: CASSHGRAGQETQYF. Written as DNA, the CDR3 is TGTGCCAGCAGCCACGGCCGGGCAGGCCAAGAGACCCAGTACTTC.

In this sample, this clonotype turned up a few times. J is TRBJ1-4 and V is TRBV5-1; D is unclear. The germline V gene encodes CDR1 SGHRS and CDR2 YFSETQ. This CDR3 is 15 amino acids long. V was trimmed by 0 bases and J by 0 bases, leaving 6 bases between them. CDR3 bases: TGCGCCAGCAGCTTGGTTGGGTCAACTAATGAAAAACTGTTTTTT. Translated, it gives CASSLVGSTNEKLFF.

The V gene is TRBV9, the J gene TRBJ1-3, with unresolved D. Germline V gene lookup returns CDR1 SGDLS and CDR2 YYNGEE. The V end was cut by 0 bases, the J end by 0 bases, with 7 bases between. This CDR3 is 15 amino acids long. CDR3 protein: CASSVAGSSGNTIYF. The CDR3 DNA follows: TGTGCCAGCAGCGTAGCAGGTAGCTCTGGAAACACCATATATTTT. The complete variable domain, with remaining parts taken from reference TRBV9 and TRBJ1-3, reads DSGVTQTPKHLITATGQRVTLRCSPRSGDLSVYWYQQSLDQGLQFLIQYYNGEERAKGNILERFSAQQFPDLHSELNLSSLELGDSALYFCASSVAGSSGNTIYFGEGSWLTVV.

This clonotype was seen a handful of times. CDR3 loop: CAWSASRLRGRDTEAFF. The CDR3 region has the DNA TGTGCCTGGAGTGCCTCGAGACTCAGGGGGCGGGACACTGAAGCTTTCTTT. The V gene is TRBV30, the J gene TRBJ1-1, with 8 bases lining up with TRBD1. With V trimmed by 1 base and J by 3 bases, 13 bases remained unmatched. Germline V gives CDR1 GTSNPN, CDR2 SVGIG (reference sequence). The CDR3 has 17 amino acids.

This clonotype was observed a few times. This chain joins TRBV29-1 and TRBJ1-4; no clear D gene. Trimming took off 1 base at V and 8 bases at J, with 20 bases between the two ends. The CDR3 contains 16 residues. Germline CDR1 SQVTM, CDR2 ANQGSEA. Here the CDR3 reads CSVEVPPGRGREKLFF. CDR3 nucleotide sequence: TGCAGCGTTGAAGTCCCTCCGGGCCGTGGAAGGGAAAAACTGTTTTTT.

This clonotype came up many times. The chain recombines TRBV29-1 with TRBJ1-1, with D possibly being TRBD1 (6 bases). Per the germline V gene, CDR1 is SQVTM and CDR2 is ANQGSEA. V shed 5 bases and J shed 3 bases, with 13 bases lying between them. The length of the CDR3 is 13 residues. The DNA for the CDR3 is TGCAGCGTTTCAACAGGGACGGACACTGAAGCTTTCTTT. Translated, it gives CSVSTGTDTEAFF.

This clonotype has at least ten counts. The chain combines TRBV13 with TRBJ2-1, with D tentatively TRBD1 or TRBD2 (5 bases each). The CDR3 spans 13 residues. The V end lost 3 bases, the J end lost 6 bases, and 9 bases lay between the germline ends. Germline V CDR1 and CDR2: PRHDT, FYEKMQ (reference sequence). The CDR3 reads CASSLVGTNEQFF. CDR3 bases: TGTGCCAGCAGCTTGGTAGGGACCAATGAGCAGTTCTTC.

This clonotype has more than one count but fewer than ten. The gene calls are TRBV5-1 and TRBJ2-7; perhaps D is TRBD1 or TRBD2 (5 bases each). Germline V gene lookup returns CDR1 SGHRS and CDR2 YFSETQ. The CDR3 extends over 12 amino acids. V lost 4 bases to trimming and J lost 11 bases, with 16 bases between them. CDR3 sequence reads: CASSLKPGREYF. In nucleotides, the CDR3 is TGCGCCAGCAGCCTGAAACCGGGACGGGAGTACTTC. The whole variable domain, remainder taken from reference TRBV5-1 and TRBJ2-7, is KAGVTQTPRYLIKTRGQQVTLSCSPISGHRSVSWYQQTPGQGLQFLFEYFSETQRNKGNFPGRFSGRQFSNSRSEMNVSTLELGDSALYLCASSLKPGREYFGPGTRLTVT.

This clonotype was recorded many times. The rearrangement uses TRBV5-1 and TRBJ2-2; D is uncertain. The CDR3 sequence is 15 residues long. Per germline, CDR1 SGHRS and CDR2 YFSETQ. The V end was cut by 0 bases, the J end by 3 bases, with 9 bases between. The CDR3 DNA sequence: TGCGCCAGCAGCTTGGGGGAACCCTACACCGGGGAGCTGTTTTTT. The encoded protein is CASSLGEPYTGELFF. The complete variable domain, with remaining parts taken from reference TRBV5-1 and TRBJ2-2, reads KAGVTQTPRYLIKTRGQQVTLSCSPISGHRSVSWYQQTPGQGLQFLFEYFSETQRNKGNFPGRFSGRQFSNSRSEMNVSTLELGDSALYLCASSLGEPYTGELFFGEGSRLTVL.

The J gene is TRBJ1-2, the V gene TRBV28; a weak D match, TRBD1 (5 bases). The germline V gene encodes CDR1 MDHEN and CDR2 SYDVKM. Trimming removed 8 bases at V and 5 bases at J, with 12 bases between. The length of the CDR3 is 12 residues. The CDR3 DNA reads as TGTGCCAGCTCTGCGGGGGGATATGGCTACACCTTC. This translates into CASSAGGYGYTF.

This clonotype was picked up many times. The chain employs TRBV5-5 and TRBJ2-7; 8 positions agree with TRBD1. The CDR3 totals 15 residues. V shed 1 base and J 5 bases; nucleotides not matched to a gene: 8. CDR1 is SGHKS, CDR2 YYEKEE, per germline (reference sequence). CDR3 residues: CASSLWGGQGDEQYF. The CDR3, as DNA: TGTGCCAGCAGCTTGTGGGGTGGACAGGGTGACGAGCAGTACTTC.

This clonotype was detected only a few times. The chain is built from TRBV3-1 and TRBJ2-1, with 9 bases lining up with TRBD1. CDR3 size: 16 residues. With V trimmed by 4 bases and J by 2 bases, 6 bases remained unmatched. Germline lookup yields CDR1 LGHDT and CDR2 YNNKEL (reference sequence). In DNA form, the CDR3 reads TGTGCCAGCAGCCCGCATCGGACAGGGGCCTACAATGAGCAGTTCTTC. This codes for CASSPHRTGAYNEQFF.

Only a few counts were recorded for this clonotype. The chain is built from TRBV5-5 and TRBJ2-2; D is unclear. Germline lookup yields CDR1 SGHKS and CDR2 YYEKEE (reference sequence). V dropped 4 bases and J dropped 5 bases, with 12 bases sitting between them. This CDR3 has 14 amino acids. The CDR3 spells CASSKFRSTGELFF. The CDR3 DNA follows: TGTGCCAGCAGCAAATTCCGATCAACCGGGGAGCTGTTTTTT.

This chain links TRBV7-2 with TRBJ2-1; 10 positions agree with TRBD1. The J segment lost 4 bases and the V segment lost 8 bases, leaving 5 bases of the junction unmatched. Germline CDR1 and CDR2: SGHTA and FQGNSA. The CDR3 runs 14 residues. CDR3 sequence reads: CASVADRGYNEQFF. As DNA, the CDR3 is TGTGCCAGCGTTGCGGACAGGGGGTACAATGAGCAGTTCTTC.

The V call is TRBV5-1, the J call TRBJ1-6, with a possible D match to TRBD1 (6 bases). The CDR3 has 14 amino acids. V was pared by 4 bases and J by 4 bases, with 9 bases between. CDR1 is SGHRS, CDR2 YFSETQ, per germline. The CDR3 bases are TGCGCCAGCAGCGACAGGTGGTATAATTCACCCCTCCACTTT. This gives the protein CASSDRWYNSPLHF.

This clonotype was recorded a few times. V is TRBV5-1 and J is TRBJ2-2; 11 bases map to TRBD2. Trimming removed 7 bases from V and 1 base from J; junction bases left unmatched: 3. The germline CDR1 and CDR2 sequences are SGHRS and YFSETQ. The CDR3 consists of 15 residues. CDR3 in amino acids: CASAGLAENTGELFF. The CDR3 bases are TGCGCCAGCGCGGGACTAGCGGAGAACACCGGGGAGCTGTTTTTT.

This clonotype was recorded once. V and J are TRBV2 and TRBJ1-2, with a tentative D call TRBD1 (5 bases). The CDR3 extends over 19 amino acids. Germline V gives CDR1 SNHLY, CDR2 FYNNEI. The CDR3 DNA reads TGTACCATCAGTTTAGGTTCTGGGGCAGGACCTCTAGCTAACTATGGCTACACCTTC. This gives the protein CTISLGSGAGPLANYGYTF. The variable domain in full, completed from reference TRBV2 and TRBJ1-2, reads EPEVTQTPSHQVTQMGQEVILRCVPISNHLYFYWYRQILGQKVEFLVSFYNNEISEKSEIFDDQFSVERPDGSNFTLKIRSTKLEDSAMYFCTISLGSGAGPLANYGYTFGSGTRLTVV.

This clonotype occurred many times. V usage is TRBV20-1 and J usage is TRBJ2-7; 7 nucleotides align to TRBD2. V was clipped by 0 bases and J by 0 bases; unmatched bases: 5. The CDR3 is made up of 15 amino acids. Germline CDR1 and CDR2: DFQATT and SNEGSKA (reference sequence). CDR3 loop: CSARDRREISYEQYF. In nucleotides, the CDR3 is TGCAGTGCTAGAGATCGGCGGGAGATCTCCTACGAGCAGTACTTC.

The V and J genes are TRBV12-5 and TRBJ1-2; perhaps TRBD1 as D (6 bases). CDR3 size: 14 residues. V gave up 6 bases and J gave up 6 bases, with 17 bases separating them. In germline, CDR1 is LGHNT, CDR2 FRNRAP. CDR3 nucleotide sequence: TGTGCTAGTGGAAGAGACAGGTTCCCCAATGGCTACACCTTC. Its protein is CASGRDRFPNGYTF.